This T cell receptor beta chain was identified during a study of vaccination and CD4 T cells after COVID-19. Study-level information: Six males and four females, two of them Hispanic, were enrolled as convalescents. Researchers treated cells with overlapping spike peptides taken from SARS-CoV-2, HCoV-NL63, HCoV-OC43 and HCoV-229E.

The Oncomine TCR Beta short-read assay was applied to DNA of cultured CD4+ T cells. TCRdb reprocessed the PCR reads via MiXCR and lists one record per CDR3 protein. This repertoire shows 9,000 to 13,000 distinct CDR3 sequences, roughly 40% found once; its top ten account for 11%. The treatment was: approximately 11-day PBMC culture with coronavirus spike peptide pools or control peptides (ViraFEST assay). In its sample, this clonotype was seen a few times. Its target is not known. Sample: CD4+ T cells from blood, cultured in vitro, taken after SARS-CoV-2 vaccination. This TCR derives from a human donor who had recovered from COVID-19.

The CDR3 loop reads CASSAQGQGNTEAFF. DNA of the CDR3: TGTGCCAGCAGCGCCCAAGGACAGGGTAACACTGAAGCTTTCTTT. V and J are TRBV7-2 and TRBJ1-1; TRBD1 agrees at 8 bases. CDR3 length: 15 residues. V lost 5 bases to trimming and J lost 2 bases; unmatched junction nucleotides: 7. Germline CDR1 is SGHTA and CDR2 is FQGNSA. The whole variable domain, remainder taken from reference TRBV7-2 and TRBJ1-1, is GAGVSQSPSNKVTEKGKDVELRCDPISGHTALYWYRQSLGQGLEFLIYFQGNSAPDKSGLPSDRFSAERTGGSVSTLTIQRTQQEDSAVYLCASSAQGQGNTEAFFGQGTRLTVV.